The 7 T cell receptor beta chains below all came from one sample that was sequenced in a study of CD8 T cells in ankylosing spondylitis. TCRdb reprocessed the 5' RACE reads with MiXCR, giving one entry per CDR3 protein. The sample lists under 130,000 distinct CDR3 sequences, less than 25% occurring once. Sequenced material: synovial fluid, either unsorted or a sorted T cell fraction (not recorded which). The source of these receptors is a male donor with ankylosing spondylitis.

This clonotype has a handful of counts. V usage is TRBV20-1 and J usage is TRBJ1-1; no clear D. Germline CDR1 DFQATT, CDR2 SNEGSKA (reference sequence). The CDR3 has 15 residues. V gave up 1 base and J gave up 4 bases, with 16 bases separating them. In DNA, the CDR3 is TGCAGTGCTAGAGGCCAAACGGGCCCTGGCACTGAAGCTTTCTTT. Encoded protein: CSARGQTGPGTEAFF.

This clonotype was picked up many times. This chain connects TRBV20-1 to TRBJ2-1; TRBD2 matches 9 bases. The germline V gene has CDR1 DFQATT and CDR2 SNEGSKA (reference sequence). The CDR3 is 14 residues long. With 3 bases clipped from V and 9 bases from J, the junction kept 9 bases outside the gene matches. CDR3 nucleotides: TGCAGTGCTAGTGGGACTAGCAGGACCCCTGAGCAGTTCTTC. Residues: CSASGTSRTPEQFF.

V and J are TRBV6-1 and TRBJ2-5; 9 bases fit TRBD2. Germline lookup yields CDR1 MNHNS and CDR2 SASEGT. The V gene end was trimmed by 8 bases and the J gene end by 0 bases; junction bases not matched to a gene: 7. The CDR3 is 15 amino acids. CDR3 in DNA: TGTGCCAGCCATGATAGCGGGGGAAACCAAGAGACCCAGTACTTC. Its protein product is CASHDSGGNQETQYF.

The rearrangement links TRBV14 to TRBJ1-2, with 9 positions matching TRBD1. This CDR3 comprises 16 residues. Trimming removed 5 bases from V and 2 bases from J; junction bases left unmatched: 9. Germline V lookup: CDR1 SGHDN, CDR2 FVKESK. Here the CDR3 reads CASSFNTGGRNYGYTF. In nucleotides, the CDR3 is TGTGCCAGCAGCTTCAACACAGGGGGCAGAAACTATGGCTACACCTTC.

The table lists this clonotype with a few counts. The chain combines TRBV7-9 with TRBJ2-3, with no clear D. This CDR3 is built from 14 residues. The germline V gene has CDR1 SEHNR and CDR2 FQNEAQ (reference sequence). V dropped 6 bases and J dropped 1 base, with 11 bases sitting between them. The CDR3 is CASSSPIGTDTQYF. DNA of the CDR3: TGTGCCAGCAGTTCCCCCATCGGCACAGATACGCAGTATTTT.

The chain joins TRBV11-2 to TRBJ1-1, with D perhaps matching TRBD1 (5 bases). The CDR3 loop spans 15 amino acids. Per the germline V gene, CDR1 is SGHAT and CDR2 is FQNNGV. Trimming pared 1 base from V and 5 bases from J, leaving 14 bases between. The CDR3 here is CASSLAPGPETEAFF. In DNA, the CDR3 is TGTGCCAGCAGCTTAGCCCCAGGGCCGGAAACTGAAGCTTTCTTT.

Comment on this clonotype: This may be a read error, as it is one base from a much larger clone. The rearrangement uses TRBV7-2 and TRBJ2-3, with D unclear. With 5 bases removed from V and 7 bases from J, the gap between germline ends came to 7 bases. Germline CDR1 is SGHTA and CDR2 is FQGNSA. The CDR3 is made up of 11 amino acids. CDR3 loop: CASSPVHTQYF. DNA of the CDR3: TGTGCCAGCAGCCCCGTACATACGCAGTATTTT.